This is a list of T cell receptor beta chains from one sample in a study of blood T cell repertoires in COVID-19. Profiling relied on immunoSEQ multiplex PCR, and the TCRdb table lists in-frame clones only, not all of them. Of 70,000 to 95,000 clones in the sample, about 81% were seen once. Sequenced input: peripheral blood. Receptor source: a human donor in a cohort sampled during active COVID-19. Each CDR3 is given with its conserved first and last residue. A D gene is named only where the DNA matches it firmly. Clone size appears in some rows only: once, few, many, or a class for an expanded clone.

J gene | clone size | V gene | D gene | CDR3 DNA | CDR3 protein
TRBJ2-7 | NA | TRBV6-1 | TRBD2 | TGTGCCAGCAGTGAATGGCGGGGGGATTATTACGAGCAGTACTTC | CASSEWRGDYYEQYF
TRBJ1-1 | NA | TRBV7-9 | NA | TGTGCCAGCAGCTTAGCGGGCCGGATGAGAGCTTTCTTT | CASSLAGRMRAFF
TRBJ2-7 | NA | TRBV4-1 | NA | TGCGCCAGCAGCCAAGGCGGCCTAAGGTGGGAGCAGTACTTC | CASSQGGLRWEQYF
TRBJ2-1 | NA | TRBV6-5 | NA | TGTGCCAGCAGAACCTCAGTGTCCCGCGGGTTCTTC | CASRTSVSRGFF
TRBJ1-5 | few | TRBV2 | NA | TGTGCCAGCGAGTTTTCATATAGCAATCAGCCCCAGCATTTT | CASEFSYSNQPQHF
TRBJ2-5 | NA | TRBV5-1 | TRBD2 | TGCGCCAGCAGCTGGGGACTAAAAGAGACCCAGTACTTC | CASSWGLKETQYF
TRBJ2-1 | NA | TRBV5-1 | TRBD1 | TGCGCCAGCAGGCTCCGGGACAGGGGTCTCAATGAGCAGTTCTTC | CASRLRDRGLNEQFF
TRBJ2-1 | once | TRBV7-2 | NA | TGTGCCAGCACCGGGTCCTCCTACAATGAGCAGTTCTTC | CASTGSSYNEQFF
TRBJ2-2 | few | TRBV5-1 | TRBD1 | TGCGCCAGCAGCTCACATCAAAAACTCAAACAGGGGGAGTCCACCGGGGAGCTGTTTTTT | CASSSHQKLKQGESTGELFF
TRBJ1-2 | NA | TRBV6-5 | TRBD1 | TGTGCCAGCAGCTTGGGACAGTTCTATGGCTACACCTTC | CASSLGQFYGYTF
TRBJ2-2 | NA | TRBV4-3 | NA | TGCGCCAGCAGCCACCGAGAGGGGGTCGGGGAGCTGTTTTTT | CASSHREGVGELFF
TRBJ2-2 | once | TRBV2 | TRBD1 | TGTGCCAGCAGTGGAAGACAGGGGGCGTACACCGGGGAGCTGTTTTTT | CASSGRQGAYTGELFF
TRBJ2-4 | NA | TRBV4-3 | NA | TGCGCCAGCAGCCAGTCCAGGGGTACCAAAAACATTCAGTACTTC | CASSQSRGTKNIQYF
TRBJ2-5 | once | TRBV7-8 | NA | TGTGCCAGCAGCCGAGGCGGAGCGGGCGGCGAGACCCAGTACTTC | CASSRGGAGGETQYF
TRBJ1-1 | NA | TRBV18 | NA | TGTGCCAGCTCATTCATCGCAGGGGTTTCTGAAGCTTTCTTT | CASSFIAGVSEAFF
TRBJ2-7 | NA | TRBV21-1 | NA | TGTGCCAGCAGCAAAGCGCTTTTGTCAGAAACCTACGAGCAGTACTTC | CASSKALLSETYEQYF
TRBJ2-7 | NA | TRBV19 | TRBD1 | TGTGCCAGTAGCTGGACAGGGGAAAGCTCCTACGAGCAGTACTTC | CASSWTGESSYEQYF
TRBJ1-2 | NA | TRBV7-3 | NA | TGTGCCAGCAGCTCTTCCGGGATGGATGGCTACACCTTC | CASSSSGMDGYTF
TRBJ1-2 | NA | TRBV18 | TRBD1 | TGTGCCAGCTCACCTACAGGGGATGGCTACACCTTC | CASSPTGDGYTF
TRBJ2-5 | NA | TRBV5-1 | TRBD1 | TGCGCCAGCAGCCGAGGGACAGGGGGCGCGGAGACCCAGTACTTC | CASSRGTGGAETQYF
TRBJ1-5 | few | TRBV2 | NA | TGTGCCAGCAGTGAAGTGGGGCAGTGGAGAATCATACCCCAGCATTTT | CASSEVGQWRIIPQHF
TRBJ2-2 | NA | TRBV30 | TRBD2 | TGTGCCTGGGGCAGACTACGCGGGGGATCGGGGGAGCTGTTTTTT | CAWGRLRGGSGELFF